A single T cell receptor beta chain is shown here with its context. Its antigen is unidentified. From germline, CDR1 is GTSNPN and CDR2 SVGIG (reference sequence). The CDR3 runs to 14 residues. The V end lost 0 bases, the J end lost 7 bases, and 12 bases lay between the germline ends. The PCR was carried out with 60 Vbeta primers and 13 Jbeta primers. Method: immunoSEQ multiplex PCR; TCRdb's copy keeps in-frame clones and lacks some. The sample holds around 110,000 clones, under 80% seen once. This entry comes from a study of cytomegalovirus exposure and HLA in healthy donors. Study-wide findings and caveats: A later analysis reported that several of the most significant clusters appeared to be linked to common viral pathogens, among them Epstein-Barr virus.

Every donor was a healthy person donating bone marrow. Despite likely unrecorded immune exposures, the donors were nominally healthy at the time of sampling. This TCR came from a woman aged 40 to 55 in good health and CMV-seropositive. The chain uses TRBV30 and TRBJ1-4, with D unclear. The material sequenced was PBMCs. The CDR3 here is CAWSVDLSGEKLFF. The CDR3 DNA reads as TGTGCCTGGAGTGTAGATCTGTCCGGTGAAAAACTGTTTTTT.